The present TCR beta chain was sequenced within a study of T cell responses to AZD1222 COVID-19 vaccine. The junction had 4 bases not matched to a gene; V was cut back by 1 base and J by 3 bases. CDR3 size: 14 residues. From germline, CDR1 is SGHRS and CDR2 YFSETQ. Generated by immunoSEQ multiplex PCR, the TCRdb table keeps only in-frame clones and is missing some. Among 150,000 to 200,000 clones listed, approximately 90% were seen once. The source is an adult who received the MenACWY meningococcal vaccine as a control. Here the sequenced sample was peripheral blood, taken 28 days after the second dose of the MenACWY control vaccine. The chain uses TRBV5-1 and TRBJ2-7; 7 bases map to TRBD1. The CDR3, as DNA: TGCGCCAGCAGCTTGCCAGGGGGATACTACGAGCAGTACTTC. It is translated as CASSLPGGYYEQYF.